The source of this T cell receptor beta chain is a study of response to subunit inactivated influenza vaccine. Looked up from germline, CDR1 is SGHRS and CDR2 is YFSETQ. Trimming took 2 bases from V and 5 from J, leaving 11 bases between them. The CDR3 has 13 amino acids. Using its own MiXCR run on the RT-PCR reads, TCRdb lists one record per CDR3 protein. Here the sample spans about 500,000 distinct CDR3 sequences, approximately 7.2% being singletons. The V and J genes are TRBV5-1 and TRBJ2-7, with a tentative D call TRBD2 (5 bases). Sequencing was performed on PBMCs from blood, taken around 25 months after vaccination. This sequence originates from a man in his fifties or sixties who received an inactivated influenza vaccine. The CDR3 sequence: CASSLTEVHEQYF. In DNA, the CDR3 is TGCGCCAGCAGCTTAACGGAGGTCCACGAGCAGTACTTC.